This T cell receptor beta chain was retrieved from a study of early T cells in non-severe SARS-CoV-2 infection. On the study more broadly: Unsorted whole-blood RNA was sequenced in bulk, leaving chains unpaired.

The germline CDR1 and CDR2 sequences are KGHSH and LQKENI. CDR3 length: 11 amino acids. Trimming removed 6 bases from V and 14 bases from J, with 16 bases in between. Researchers attached unique molecular identifiers to individual cDNA molecules. TCRdb reanalysed the 5' RACE reads using MiXCR and keeps one entry per CDR3 protein. The table lists 80,000 to 95,000 distinct CDR3 sequences, 14% of them singletons. This chain connects TRBV18 to TRBJ1-1; a weak D match, TRBD1 (5 bases). The sample was whole blood. This receptor was taken from an adult who was a healthcare worker with PCR-confirmed SARS-CoV-2 infection or an uninfected control (not recorded which). The CDR3, as DNA: TGTGCCAGCTCGTACGGGACCCTATTATTCTTT. This gives the protein CASSYGTLLFF. Supplemented by reference TRBV18 and TRBJ1-1, the full variable domain reads NAGVMQNPRHLVRRRGQEARLRCSPMKGHSHVYWYRQLPEEGLKFMVYLQKENIIDESGMPKERFSAEFPKEGPSILRIQQVVRGDSAAYFCASSYGTLLFFGQGTRLTVV.